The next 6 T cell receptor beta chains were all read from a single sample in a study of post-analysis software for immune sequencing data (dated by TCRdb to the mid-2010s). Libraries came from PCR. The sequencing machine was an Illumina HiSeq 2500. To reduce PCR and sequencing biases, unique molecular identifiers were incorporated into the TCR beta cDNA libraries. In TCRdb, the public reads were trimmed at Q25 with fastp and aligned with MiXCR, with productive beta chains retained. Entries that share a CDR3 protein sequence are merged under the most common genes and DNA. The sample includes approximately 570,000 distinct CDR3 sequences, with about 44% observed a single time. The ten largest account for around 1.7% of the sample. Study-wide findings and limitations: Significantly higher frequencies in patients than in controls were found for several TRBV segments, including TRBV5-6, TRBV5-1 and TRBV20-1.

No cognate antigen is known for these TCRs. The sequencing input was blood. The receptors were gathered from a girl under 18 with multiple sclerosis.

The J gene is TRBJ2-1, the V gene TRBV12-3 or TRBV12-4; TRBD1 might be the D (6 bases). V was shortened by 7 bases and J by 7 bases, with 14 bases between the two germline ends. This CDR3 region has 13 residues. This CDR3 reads CASTLTDRNEQFF. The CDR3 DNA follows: TGTGCCAGCACTCTTACGGACAGAAATGAGCAGTTCTTC.

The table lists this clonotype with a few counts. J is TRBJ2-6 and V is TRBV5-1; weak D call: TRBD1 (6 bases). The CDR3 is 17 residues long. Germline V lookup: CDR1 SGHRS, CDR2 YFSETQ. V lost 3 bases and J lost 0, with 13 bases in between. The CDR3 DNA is TGCGCCAGCAGCTATGACCTACAGGGCTCTGGGGCCAACGTCCTGACTTTC. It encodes CASSYDLQGSGANVLTF.

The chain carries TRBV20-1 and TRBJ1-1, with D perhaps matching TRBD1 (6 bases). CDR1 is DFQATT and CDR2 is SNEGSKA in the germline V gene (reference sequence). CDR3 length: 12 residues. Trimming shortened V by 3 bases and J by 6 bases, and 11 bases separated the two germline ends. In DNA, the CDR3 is TGCAGTGCTAGTGGACAGAGGCCTGAAGCTTTCTTT. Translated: CSASGQRPEAFF.

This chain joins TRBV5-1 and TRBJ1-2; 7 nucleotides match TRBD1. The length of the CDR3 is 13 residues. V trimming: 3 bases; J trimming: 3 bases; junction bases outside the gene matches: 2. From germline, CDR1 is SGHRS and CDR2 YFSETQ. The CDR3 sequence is CASSSGQHYGYTF. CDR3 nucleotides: TGCGCCAGCAGCTCGGGACAGCACTATGGCTACACCTTC.

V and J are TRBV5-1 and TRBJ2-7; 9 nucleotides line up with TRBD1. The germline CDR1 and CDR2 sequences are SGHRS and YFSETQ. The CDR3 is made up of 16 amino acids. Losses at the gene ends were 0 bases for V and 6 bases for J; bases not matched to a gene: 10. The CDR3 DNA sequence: TGCGCCAGCAGCTTGGAATACGTGGGACAGGGCTCCGAGCAGTACTTC. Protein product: CASSLEYVGQGSEQYF.

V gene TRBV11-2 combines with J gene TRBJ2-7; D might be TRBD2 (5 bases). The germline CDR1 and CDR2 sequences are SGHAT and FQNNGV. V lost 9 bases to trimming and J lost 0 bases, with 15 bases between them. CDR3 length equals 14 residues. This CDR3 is CASGYRGLSYEQYF. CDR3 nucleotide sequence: TGTGCCAGTGGGTATAGAGGGCTCTCCTACGAGCAGTACTTC.